This passage covers 14 T cell receptor beta chains from one sample sequenced in a study of shared clonotypes between healthy human individuals. TCRdb's table, derived via immunoSEQ multiplex PCR, lists solely in-frame clones and lacks some. The repertoire includes about 710,000 clones, roughly 72% of them detected once, and under 2% sits in the top ten. The sample comprised memory CD4+ T cells sorted from blood. Described subset: CD45RA-negative fraction. Receptors were obtained from a woman in her 30s in good health.

This clone occurred a few times. The V and J genes are TRBV29-1 and TRBJ2-2; 8 bases map to TRBD2. This CDR3 is built from 14 residues. The junction had 10 bases not matched to a gene; V was cut back by 6 bases and J by 7 bases. Germline lookup yields CDR1 SQVTM and CDR2 ANQGSEA. The CDR3 here is CSVGTGGSGGELFF. The CDR3 region has the DNA TGCAGCGTGGGAACGGGAGGGAGCGGCGGGGAGCTGTTTTTT.

V usage is TRBV7-9 and J usage is TRBJ1-2; no clear D gene. Germline V gene sequence: CDR1 SEHNR, CDR2 FQNEAQ (reference sequence). Trimming pared 2 bases from V and 0 bases from J, leaving 13 bases between. This CDR3 contains 16 residues. In DNA form, the CDR3 reads TGTGCCAGCAGCTTATACGGAGGGAGCACTAACTATGGCTACACCTTC. Translated: CASSLYGGSTNYGYTF.

The genes are TRBV7-9 and TRBJ2-5, with 7 bases that match TRBD1. Germline trimming cut 5 bases from V and 4 bases from J; bases unmatched to any gene: 13. There are 16 residues in the CDR3. The V gene's germline CDR1 is SEHNR and CDR2 FQNEAQ (reference sequence). CDR3 residues: CASSARGQNLRETQYF. CDR3 in DNA: TGTGCCAGCAGCGCCCGGGGACAGAACCTTAGAGAGACCCAGTACTTC. The full variable domain, with the rest looked up from reference TRBV7-9 and TRBJ2-5, is DTGVSQNPRHKITKRGQNVTFRCDPISEHNRLYWYRQTLGQGPEFLTYFQNEAQLEKSRLLSDRFSAERPKGSFSTLEIQRTEQGDSAMYLCASSARGQNLRETQYFGPGTRLLVL.

This chain joins TRBV27 and TRBJ1-3, with 7 bases aligning to TRBD1. Unmatched junction bases numbered 10, after V lost 7 bases and J lost 1 base. The CDR3 spans 16 residues. From germline, CDR1 is MNHEY and CDR2 SMNVEV (reference sequence). This chain's CDR3 is CASIPTGEGSGNTIYF. The CDR3, as DNA: TGTGCCAGCATCCCCACAGGGGAAGGTTCTGGAAACACCATATATTTT.

CDR3 nucleotide sequence: TGTGCCAGCAGCAACGGACAGGGGGGCGAGACCCAGTACTTC. Its protein product is CASSNGQGGETQYF. The rearrangement joins TRBV5-6 to TRBJ2-5, with TRBD1 identical over 10 bases. CDR1 and CDR2 (germline): SGHDT, YYEEEE. The CDR3 covers 14 residues. With V trimmed by 4 bases and J by 5 bases, 5 bases remained unmatched.

The chain links TRBV28 to TRBJ1-1, with D tentatively TRBD1 (6 bases). V was trimmed by 5 bases and J by 1 base, leaving 17 bases between them. The V gene's germline CDR1 is MDHEN and CDR2 SYDVKM. This CDR3 spans 16 amino acids. In DNA form, the CDR3 reads TGTGCCAGCAGTAATCTCGAGACAGGCACGAACACTGAAGCTTTCTTT. Protein: CASSNLETGTNTEAFF.

Concerning this clone itself: The identical CDR3 is also encoded by other nucleotide sequences in the sample. V and J are TRBV5-4 and TRBJ1-4, with D possibly matching TRBD1 (5 bases). The CDR3 covers 13 residues. Germline V lookup: CDR1 SGHNT, CDR2 YYREEE (reference sequence). The V and J ends lost 0 bases and 6 bases respectively, with 6 bases between them. CDR3 sequence (DNA): TGTGCCAGCAGCTTGGAGACAGATGAAAAACTGTTTTTT. It translates to CASSLETDEKLFF.

The chain has TRBV5-1 and TRBJ2-7; 8 nucleotides align to TRBD1. Trimming took 6 bases from V and 2 from J; bases not matched to a gene: 10. Per germline, CDR1 SGHRS and CDR2 YFSETQ. The CDR3 totals 15 residues. The CDR3 is CASTPGDRPPYEQYF. DNA of the CDR3: TGCGCCAGCACCCCAGGGGACAGGCCCCCCTACGAGCAGTACTTC.

The chain recombines TRBV9 with TRBJ2-1, with 10 bases that match TRBD2. The J segment lost 2 bases and the V segment lost 0 bases, leaving 5 bases of the junction unmatched. Germline CDR1 reads SGDLS; CDR2 reads YYNGEE. The CDR3 length is 17 residues. The DNA for the CDR3 is TGTGCCAGCAGCGTAGCTTGGAGCGGGAGGGCCTACAATGAGCAGTTCTTC. Protein sequence: CASSVAWSGRAYNEQFF.

The chain combines TRBV4-1 with TRBJ2-3; either TRBD1 or TRBD2 may fit D (5 bases each). Germline CDR1 reads MGHRA; CDR2 reads YSYEKL. CDR3 length: 16 amino acids. Trimming took off 0 bases at V and 2 bases at J, with 12 bases between the two ends. The DNA for the CDR3 is TGCGCCAGCAGCCAAGACGAATGGGGGTCCACAGATACGCAGTATTTT. Translating it yields CASSQDEWGSTDTQYF.

V usage is TRBV2 and J usage is TRBJ2-1; no clear D gene. Between the trimmed V and J ends, which lost 1 base and 11 bases, there was a span of 9 bases. The CDR3 contains 12 residues. CDR1 is SNHLY, CDR2 FYNNEI, per germline. The CDR3 region is CASSEVVGQQFF. Here the CDR3 DNA reads TGTGCCAGCAGTGAAGTAGTTGGTCAGCAGTTCTTC.

V and J are TRBV7-7 and TRBJ2-1, with 8 bases that match TRBD2. V lost 4 bases to trimming and J lost 7 bases; unmatched junction nucleotides: 3. This CDR3 comprises 13 residues. The germline V gene has CDR1 SSHAT and CDR2 FNYEAQ (reference sequence). The CDR3 region is CASSSLAENEQFF. DNA for the CDR3: TGTGCCAGCAGCTCACTAGCGGAAAATGAGCAGTTCTTC.

This rearrangement joins TRBV30 to TRBJ2-7; a possible D gene is TRBD2 (6 bases). This CDR3 spans 15 amino acids. Trimming left V 8 bases short and J 5 bases short, with 25 bases between. Germline-derived CDR1 and CDR2 are GTSNPN and SVGIG (reference sequence). The CDR3 reads CAATPSANSLHEQYF. The CDR3 coding sequence is TGTGCCGCAACACCTAGCGCAAATAGCTTGCACGAGCAGTACTTC.

This sequence joins TRBV5-1 and TRBJ2-1; TRBD1 aligns across 11 bases. V lost 2 bases, J lost 4 bases, and 2 bases stayed unmatched. There are 15 residues in the CDR3. From germline, CDR1 is SGHRS and CDR2 YFSETQ. The CDR3 here is CASSFGTGGYNEQFF. As DNA, the CDR3 is TGCGCCAGCAGCTTTGGGACAGGGGGGTACAATGAGCAGTTCTTC.